These 11 T cell receptor beta chains were sequenced from one sample in a study of CD8 T cells in ankylosing spondylitis. MiXCR, applied by TCRdb to the 5' RACE reads, yields one record per CDR3 protein. The sample holds 50,000 to 65,000 distinct CDR3 sequences, approximately 7.4% seen once. Sequencing was performed on blood, either unsorted or a sorted T cell fraction (not recorded which). These TCRs come from a female donor with ankylosing spondylitis or in good health (not recorded which).

This clonotype was counted many times. V gene TRBV6-2 or TRBV6-3 combines with J gene TRBJ1-6, with 7 bases matching TRBD1. V shed 6 bases, J shed 0 bases, and the junction held 5 bases outside the gene matches. CDR3 length: 16 amino acids. In germline, CDR1 is MNHEY, CDR2 SVGEGT. The CDR3 loop reads CASSGTASSYNSPLHF. The DNA of the CDR3 is TGTGCCAGCAGCGGGACAGCGAGCTCCTATAATTCACCCCTCCACTTT.

This clonotype was observed many times. CDR3 protein: CSASHPSGGHQETQYF. The CDR3 DNA reads as TGCAGTGCTAGCCACCCTAGCGGGGGGCATCAAGAGACCCAGTACTTC. The genes are TRBV20-1 and TRBJ2-5, with TRBD2 matching 11 bases. V shed 3 bases, J shed 2 bases, and the junction held 8 bases outside the gene matches. From germline, CDR1 is DFQATT and CDR2 SNEGSKA (reference sequence). The CDR3 has 16 amino acids.

The chain is built from TRBV6-2 or TRBV6-3 and TRBJ1-1; D is ambiguous. V lost 6 bases, J lost 1 base, and 9 bases lay in between. Germline CDR1 reads MNHEY; CDR2 reads SVGEGT. The CDR3 length is 13 residues. CDR3 nucleotides: TGTGCCAGCAGACTGAACAGGAACACTGAAGCTTTCTTT. Protein: CASRLNRNTEAFF.

In this sample, this clonotype turned up many times. The rearrangement links TRBV5-1 to TRBJ2-1; TRBD2 matches 11 bases. The V segment lost 5 bases and the J segment 8 bases; nucleotides outside the gene matches: 9. Germline-derived CDR1 and CDR2 are SGHRS and YFSETQ. This CDR3 has 15 amino acids. CDR3 bases: TGCGCCAGCAGTGATAGCGGGGGGGCTGGTGATGAGCAGTTCTTC. Amino acids: CASSDSGGAGDEQFF.

This clonotype has ten or more counts. The J gene is TRBJ2-2, the V gene TRBV29-1; the D is unclear. This CDR3 has 14 residues. The germline V and J ends were trimmed by 0 bases and 2 bases, with 7 bases remaining between them. Germline V CDR1 and CDR2: SQVTM, ANQGSEA. The CDR3 region is CSVEEATNTGELFF. The CDR3 DNA reads as TGCAGCGTTGAAGAAGCAACTAACACCGGGGAGCTGTTTTTT.

This chain uses TRBV18 with TRBJ2-3, with 14 bases aligning to TRBD2. CDR1 is KGHSH and CDR2 is LQKENI in the germline V gene. The CDR3 extends over 14 amino acids. The V gene end was trimmed by 8 bases and the J gene end by 4 bases; junction bases not matched to a gene: 2. The CDR3: CASVGLAGADTQYF. In nucleotides, the CDR3 is TGTGCCAGCGTGGGACTAGCGGGGGCAGATACGCAGTATTTT.

This clonotype was detected ten times or more. This chain connects TRBV5-1 to TRBJ1-6; 8 nucleotides line up with TRBD1. This CDR3 has 14 amino acids. The germline gives CDR1 SGHRS, CDR2 YFSETQ. After removal of 7 bases from V and 5 bases from J, the junction contained 5 bases not matched to a gene. As DNA, the CDR3 is TGCGCCAGCCACGGACAGGGAGATAATTCACCCCTCCACTTT. Protein: CASHGQGDNSPLHF. The full variable domain, completed using reference TRBV5-1 and TRBJ1-6, is KAGVTQTPRYLIKTRGQQVTLSCSPISGHRSVSWYQQTPGQGLQFLFEYFSETQRNKGNFPGRFSGRQFSNSRSEMNVSTLELGDSALYLCASHGQGDNSPLHFGNGTRLTVT.

This clonotype was recorded many times. The chain uses TRBV20-1 and TRBJ1-5; the D is unclear. Trimming cost V 0 bases and J 5 bases, with 14 bases left between them. This CDR3 contains 15 residues. The germline CDR1 and CDR2 sequences are DFQATT and SNEGSKA (reference sequence). CDR3 protein: CSARDSQKADQPQHF. The CDR3 DNA reads TGCAGTGCTAGAGATTCGCAGAAGGCAGATCAGCCCCAGCATTTT.

This clonotype came up a few times. A read error may account for a junction end that differs from germline. The V call is TRBV7-7, the J call TRBJ2-5; unclear D gene. Germline-derived CDR1 and CDR2 are SSHAT and FNYEAQ (reference sequence). The CDR3 spans 13 residues. CDR3 DNA sequence: TGTGCTAGCAGTTTCGAGCGAGGAGAGACCCAGTACTTC. Translating it yields CASSFERGETQYF.

Ten or more counts support this clonotype. This chain joins TRBV24-1 and TRBJ2-3; 7 bases map to TRBD2. Germline V lookup: CDR1 KGHDR, CDR2 SFDVKD. The CDR3 runs 15 residues. Trimming took 4 bases from V and 9 from J; bases not matched to a gene: 12. CDR3 nucleotide sequence: TGTGCCACCAGTGACCGGCGGGAAGCCGGGGGGACGCAGTATTTT. This translates into CATSDRREAGGTQYF.

This clonotype has ten or more counts. The chain carries TRBV20-1 and TRBJ1-1, with a tentative D call TRBD1 (5 bases). The germline V gene has CDR1 DFQATT and CDR2 SNEGSKA (reference sequence). The CDR3 extends over 13 amino acids. Trimming took 7 bases from V and 5 from J, leaving 17 bases between them. DNA of the CDR3: TGCAGTGGGATTCAGGGAGGAGGGACTGAAGCTTTCTTT. Translation gives CSGIQGGGTEAFF.